Listed here are 14 T cell receptor beta chains from one sample, sequenced in a study of blood T cell repertoires in COVID-19. Sequenced by immunoSEQ multiplex PCR; TCRdb stores in-frame clones only, minus some. Here the sample spans 100,000 or so clones, roughly 89% being singletons. The sample comprised peripheral blood. The receptors were sampled from a human donor with acute or convalescent COVID-19. The donor label of this sample is uncertain.

The chain uses TRBV30 and TRBJ2-1; 11 positions agree with TRBD2. CDR1 is GTSNPN and CDR2 is SVGIG in the germline V gene (reference sequence). The CDR3 sequence is 14 residues long. The V and J ends lost 3 bases and 4 bases, in that order; junction bases with no gene match: 2. This CDR3 reads CAWRGLAVYNEQFF. CDR3 nucleotide sequence: TGTGCCTGGAGGGGACTAGCGGTATACAATGAGCAGTTCTTC.

The chain couples TRBV3-1 (or the pseudogene TRBV3-2) to TRBJ1-2; D is possibly TRBD1 (6 bases). The CDR3 length is 15 residues. Germline lookup yields CDR1 LGHDT and CDR2 YNNKEL (reference sequence). Trimming cost V 4 bases and J 6 bases, with 18 bases left between them. CDR3 coding DNA: TGTGCCAGCAGCCGCGACAGGACGACGTTAGATGGCTACACCTTC. Protein: CASSRDRTTLDGYTF.

This chain links TRBV28 with TRBJ2-4; D may be TRBD1 (6 bases). Germline values: CDR1 MDHEN, CDR2 SYDVKM. V was clipped by 3 bases and J by 1 base, with 22 bases between them. This CDR3 comprises 19 residues. The CDR3 reads CASSFRRPSRGFAKNIQYF. For the CDR3, the DNA is TGTGCCAGCAGTTTCAGAAGGCCAAGTAGGGGGTTCGCCAAAAACATTCAGTACTTC.

V and J are TRBV5-1 and TRBJ2-5, with 7 nucleotides matching TRBD2. Trimming removed 3 bases from V and 4 bases from J; junction bases left unmatched: 9. The CDR3 has 15 amino acids. CDR1 and CDR2 (germline): SGHRS, YFSETQ. CDR3 coding DNA: TGCGCCAGCAGCTCAAGAGCGGGGAGCCCAGAGACCCAGTACTTC. It yields the protein CASSSRAGSPETQYF.

The gene calls are TRBV30 and TRBJ1-5; D gene unclear. There are 14 residues in the CDR3. In germline, CDR1 is GTSNPN, CDR2 SVGIG (reference sequence). The V end was cut by 1 base, the J end by 3 bases, with 10 bases between. Here the CDR3 reads CAWSGYRYNQPQHF. In nucleotides, the CDR3 is TGTGCCTGGAGTGGTTACAGATACAATCAGCCCCAGCATTTT.

The rearrangement joins TRBV3-1 (or the pseudogene TRBV3-2) to TRBJ2-7, with 11 bases identical to TRBD2. The CDR3 is made up of 16 amino acids. Germline lookup yields CDR1 LGHDT and CDR2 YNNKEL (reference sequence). Trimming took 0 bases from V and 4 from J; bases not matched to a gene: 5. The DNA for the CDR3 is TGTGCCAGCAGCCAAGACCTTACTAGCGGGAGTTACGAGCAGTACTTC. Protein sequence: CASSQDLTSGSYEQYF.

The chain's CDR3 is CASSLPWSLSPPPEETQYF. In DNA form, the CDR3 reads TGTGCCAGCAGCTTGCCCTGGTCCCTTAGTCCCCCCCCCGAAGAGACCCAGTACTTC. The chain is built from TRBV5-6 and TRBJ2-5; D remains unclear. V was clipped by 1 base and J by 3 bases, with 25 bases between them. The CDR3 length is 19 residues. Germline V lookup: CDR1 SGHDT, CDR2 YYEEEE. Full variable domain (rest looked up from reference TRBV5-6 and TRBJ2-5): DAGVTQSPTHLIKTRGQQVTLRCSPKSGHDTVSWYQQALGQGPQFIFQYYEEEERQRGNFPDRFSGHQFPNYSSELNVNALLLGDSALYLCASSLPWSLSPPPEETQYFGPGTRLLVL.

The rearrangement joins TRBV7-9 to TRBJ1-5, with 8 positions matching TRBD1. Germline loops: CDR1 SEHNR, CDR2 FQNEAQ (reference sequence). This CDR3 has 16 residues. Trimming cost V 5 bases and J 4 bases; bases outside gene matches: 10. For the CDR3, the DNA is TGTGCCAGCAGCCAAGACAGGGGTACAGGAAATCAGCCCCAGCATTTT. It specifies CASSQDRGTGNQPQHF.

The gene calls are TRBV14 and TRBJ1-1, with D unclear. V was cut by 1 base and J by 8 bases, with 8 bases left in between. CDR3 size: 12 residues. Per germline, CDR1 SGHDN and CDR2 FVKESK. The CDR3 DNA reads TGTGCCAGCAGCCAAGTCCGGGGAGAAGCTTTCTTT. Residues: CASSQVRGEAFF.

The chain recombines TRBV29-1 with TRBJ2-1; TRBD2 matches 13 bases. The CDR3 has 14 amino acids. V dropped 3 bases and J dropped 16; count of bases not matched to a gene: 12. Germline values: CDR1 SQVTM, CDR2 ANQGSEA. The CDR3: CSVDDPTSGRESFF. CDR3 nucleotide sequence: TGCAGCGTTGACGACCCCACTAGCGGGAGGGAATCTTTCTTC.

The chain joins TRBV5-1 to TRBJ1-1, with D uncertain. The CDR3 extends over 13 amino acids. Germline CDR1 SGHRS, CDR2 YFSETQ. Trimming removed 0 bases from V and 5 bases from J, with 8 bases in between. CDR3 DNA: TGCGCCAGCAGCTTGGCCAGTGAAACTGAAGCTTTCTTT. Translation: CASSLASETEAFF.

V gene TRBV28 combines with J gene TRBJ1-2; unclear D gene. The CDR3 spans 13 residues. Germline CDR1 reads MDHEN; CDR2 reads SYDVKM. Trimming pared 7 bases from V and 4 bases from J, leaving 13 bases between. The CDR3 region is CASTVPPGYGYTF. The CDR3 nucleotides read TGTGCCAGCACGGTCCCCCCCGGCTATGGCTACACCTTC.

This clone was found once. The rearrangement uses TRBV18 and TRBJ1-1; D may be TRBD1 (6 bases). Germline CDR1 reads KGHSH; CDR2 reads LQKENI. The CDR3 is 16 residues long. With 1 base removed from V and 3 bases from J, the gap between germline ends came to 15 bases. CDR3 sequence: CASSPLQGSGDTEAFF. The DNA of the CDR3 is TGTGCCAGCTCACCACTGCAGGGTTCAGGGGACACTGAAGCTTTCTTT. The whole variable domain, remainder taken from reference TRBV18 and TRBJ1-1, is NAGVMQNPRHLVRRRGQEARLRCSPMKGHSHVYWYRQLPEEGLKFMVYLQKENIIDESGMPKERFSAEFPKEGPSILRIQQVVRGDSAAYFCASSPLQGSGDTEAFFGQGTRLTVV.

J is TRBJ2-1 and V is TRBV7-9, with 13 bases that match TRBD2. V lost 7 bases to trimming and J lost 9 bases; unmatched junction nucleotides: 12. This CDR3 has 16 residues. Per germline, CDR1 SEHNR and CDR2 FQNEAQ (reference sequence). CDR3 sequence: CASNGFGTSGTGEQFF. The CDR3 DNA reads as TGTGCCAGCAACGGGTTTGGGACTAGCGGGACAGGTGAGCAGTTCTTC.